This TCR beta chain originates from a study of neurological immune-mediated disorders. General study results and limits: Across subjects, no CDR3 amino acid sequence appeared in expanded clones of more than one subject, a finding that suggested private repertoires in all groups.

By sample fraction, this clonotype is medium-sized (0.01 to 0.1%). Its target is not known. Trimming took 0 bases from V and 2 from J, leaving 6 bases between them. The CDR3 runs 13 residues. The V gene's germline CDR1 is SGHDT and CDR2 YYEEEE. Regarding time point: technical triplicate 3. The sorted libraries took 1 million CD4+ or CD8+ T cells. Per sequencing run, 15-18 subjects together gave over 200 million TCR-beta sequences. Via MiXCR, TCRdb re-called the 5' RACE reads, giving one row per CDR3 protein. The sample consists of some 30,000 distinct CDR3 sequences, about 15% of them appearing once. The genes are TRBV5-6 and TRBJ2-7; D gene ambiguous. Sequencing input: CD4+ T cells from blood. This clonotype originated in a female donor with HTLV-1-associated myelopathy (HAM/TSP). CDR3 in DNA: TGTGCCAGCAGCTTGGACTTTACCTACGAGCAGTACTTC. Amino acids: CASSLDFTYEQYF.